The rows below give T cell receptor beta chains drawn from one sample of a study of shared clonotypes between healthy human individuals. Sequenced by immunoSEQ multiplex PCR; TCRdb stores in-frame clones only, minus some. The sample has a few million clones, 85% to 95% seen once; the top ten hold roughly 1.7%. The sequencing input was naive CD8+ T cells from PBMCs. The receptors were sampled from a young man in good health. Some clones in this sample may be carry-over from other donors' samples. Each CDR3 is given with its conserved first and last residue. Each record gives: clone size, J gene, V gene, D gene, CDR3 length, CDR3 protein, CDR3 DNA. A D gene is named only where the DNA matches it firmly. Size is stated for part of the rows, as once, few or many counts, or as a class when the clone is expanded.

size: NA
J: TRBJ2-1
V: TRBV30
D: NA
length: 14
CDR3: CAWSIPRGQNEQFF
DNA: TGTGCCTGGAGCATTCCCCGGGGGCAAAATGAGCAGTTCTTC

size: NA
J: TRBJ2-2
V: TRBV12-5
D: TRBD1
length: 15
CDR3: CASRMDRVGTGELFF
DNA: TGTGCTAGTCGGATGGACAGGGTAGGAACCGGGGAGCTGTTTTTT

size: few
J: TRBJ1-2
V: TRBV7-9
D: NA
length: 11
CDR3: CASSFQGGYTF
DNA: TGTGCCAGCAGCTTCCAGGGTGGCTACACCTTC

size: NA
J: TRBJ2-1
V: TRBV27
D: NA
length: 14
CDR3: CASSLGTSTRGQFF
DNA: TGTGCCAGCAGTTTGGGGACTTCAACCCGGGGGCAGTTCTTC

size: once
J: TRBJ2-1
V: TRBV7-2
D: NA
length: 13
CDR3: CASSLGDNNEQFF
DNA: TGTGCCAGCAGCTTAGGGGATAACAATGAGCAGTTCTTC

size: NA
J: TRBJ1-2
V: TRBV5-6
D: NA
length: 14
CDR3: CASSLGTGPYGYTF
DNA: TGTGCCAGCAGCTTGGGTACGGGCCCCTATGGCTACACCTTC

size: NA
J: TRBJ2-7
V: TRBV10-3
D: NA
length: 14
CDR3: CATGLGGTFYEQYF
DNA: TGTGCCACCGGATTGGGCGGTACATTCTACGAGCAGTACTTC

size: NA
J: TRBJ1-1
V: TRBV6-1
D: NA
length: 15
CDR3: CASSEWGAPGTEAFF
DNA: TGTGCCAGCAGTGAATGGGGGGCGCCGGGCACTGAAGCTTTCTTT

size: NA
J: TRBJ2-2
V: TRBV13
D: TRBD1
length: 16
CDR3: CASSHNPTGGAGELFF
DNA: TGTGCCAGCAGCCATAATCCGACAGGGGGAGCCGGGGAGCTGTTTTTT

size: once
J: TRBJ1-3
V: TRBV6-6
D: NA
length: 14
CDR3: CASSYGAGVTGEDF
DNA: TGTGCCAGCAGTTACGGGGCAGGGGTTACAGGTGAAGATTTT

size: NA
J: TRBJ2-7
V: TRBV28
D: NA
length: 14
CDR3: CASWTRATSLEQYF
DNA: TGTGCCAGCTGGACACGGGCCACCTCTCTCGAGCAGTACTTC

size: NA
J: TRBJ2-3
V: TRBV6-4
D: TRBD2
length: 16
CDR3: CASSDGTSGGKDTQYF
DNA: TGTGCCAGCAGTGACGGGACTAGCGGGGGGAAAGATACGCAGTATTTT

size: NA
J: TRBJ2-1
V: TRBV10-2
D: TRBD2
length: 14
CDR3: CATSDGGAYNEQFF
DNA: TGCGCCACCTCCGACGGGGGGGCTTACAATGAGCAGTTCTTC

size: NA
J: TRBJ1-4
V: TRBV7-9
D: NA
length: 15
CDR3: CASSLAAATNEKLFF
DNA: TGTGCCAGCAGCTTAGCGGCGGCAACTAATGAAAAACTGTTTTTT

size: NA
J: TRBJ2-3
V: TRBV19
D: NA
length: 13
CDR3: CASSIAVADTQYF
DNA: TGTGCCAGTAGTATCGCAGTGGCAGATACGCAGTATTTT

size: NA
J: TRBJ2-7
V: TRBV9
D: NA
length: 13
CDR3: CASSVASAAEQYF
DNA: TGTGCCAGCAGCGTGGCTAGCGCGGCCGAGCAGTACTTC

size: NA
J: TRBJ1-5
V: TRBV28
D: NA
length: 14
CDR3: CASSFHISNQPQHF
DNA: TGTGCCAGCAGTTTTCATATCTCCAATCAGCCCCAGCATTTT

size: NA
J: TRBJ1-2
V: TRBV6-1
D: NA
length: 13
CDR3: CASSETGLGGYTF
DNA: TGTGCCAGCAGTGAAACAGGGCTAGGTGGCTACACCTTC

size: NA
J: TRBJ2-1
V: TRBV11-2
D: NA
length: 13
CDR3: CASGQGLPNEQFF
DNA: TGTGCCAGCGGGCAAGGCCTACCCAATGAGCAGTTCTTC

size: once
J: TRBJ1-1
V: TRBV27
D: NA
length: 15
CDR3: CASSWGTALGTEAFF
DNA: TGTGCCAGCAGTTGGGGGACGGCCCTGGGGACTGAAGCTTTCTTT

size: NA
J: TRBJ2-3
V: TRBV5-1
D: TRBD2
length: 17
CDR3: CASSLLGLAASTDTQYF
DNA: TGCGCCAGCAGCCTACTTGGACTAGCAGCTAGCACAGATACGCAGTATTTT

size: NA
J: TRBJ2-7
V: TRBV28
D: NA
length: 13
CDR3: CASSYDLSYEQYF
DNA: TGTGCCAGCAGCTACGACCTGTCCTACGAGCAGTACTTC

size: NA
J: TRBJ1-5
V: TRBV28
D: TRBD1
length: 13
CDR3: CASRGRGTQPQHF
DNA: TGTGCCAGCAGGGGCAGGGGGACTCAGCCCCAGCATTTT

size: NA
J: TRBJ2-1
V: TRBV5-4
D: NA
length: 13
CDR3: CASSSGARGEQFF
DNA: TGTGCCAGCAGCTCCGGGGCGCGGGGTGAGCAGTTCTTC

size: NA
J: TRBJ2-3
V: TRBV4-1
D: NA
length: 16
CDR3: CASTYDPGASTDTQYF
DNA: TGCGCCAGCACCTACGACCCGGGTGCTAGCACAGATACGCAGTATTTT

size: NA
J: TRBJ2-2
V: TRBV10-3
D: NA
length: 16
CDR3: CAISEPWDQLAGELFF
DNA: TGTGCCATCAGTGAGCCATGGGACCAACTGGCGGGGGAGCTGTTTTTT

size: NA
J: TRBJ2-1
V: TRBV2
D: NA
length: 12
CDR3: CASSRQADEQFF
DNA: TGTGCCAGCAGTCGACAAGCCGATGAGCAGTTCTTC

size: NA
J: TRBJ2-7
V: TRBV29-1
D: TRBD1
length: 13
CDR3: CSVEGQGAYEQYF
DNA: TGCAGCGTTGAGGGACAGGGGGCCTACGAGCAGTACTTC

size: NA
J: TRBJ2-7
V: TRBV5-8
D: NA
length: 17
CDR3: CASSSIIRVTLPYEQYF
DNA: TGTGCCAGCAGCTCAATTATTCGAGTCACCCTCCCCTACGAGCAGTACTTC

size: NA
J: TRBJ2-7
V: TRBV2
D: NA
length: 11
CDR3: CASTVAYEQYF
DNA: TGTGCCAGCACTGTAGCCTACGAGCAGTACTTC

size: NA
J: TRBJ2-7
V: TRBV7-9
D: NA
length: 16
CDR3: CASSLWGGHTNYEQYF
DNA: TGTGCCAGCAGCTTATGGGGGGGCCACACAAACTACGAGCAGTACTTC

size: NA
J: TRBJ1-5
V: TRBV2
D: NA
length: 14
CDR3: CASSAIPGGQPQHF
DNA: TGTGCCAGCAGTGCTATCCCTGGCGGTCAGCCCCAGCATTTT

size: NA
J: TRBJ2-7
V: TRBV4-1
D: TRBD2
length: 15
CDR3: CASSQERGGAYEQYF
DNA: TGCGCCAGCAGCCAAGAACGCGGGGGGGCATACGAGCAGTACTTC

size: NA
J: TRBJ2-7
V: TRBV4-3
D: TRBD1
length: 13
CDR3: CASSDRGAYEQYF
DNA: TGCGCCAGCTCGGACAGGGGGGCCTACGAGCAGTACTTC

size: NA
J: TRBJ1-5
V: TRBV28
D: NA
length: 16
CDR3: CASGSHDGGLYQPQHF
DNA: TGTGCCAGCGGCTCACACGACGGGGGCCTTTATCAGCCCCAGCATTTT

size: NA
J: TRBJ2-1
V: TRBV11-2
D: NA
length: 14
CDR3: CASSLDGEENEQFF
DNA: TGTGCCAGCAGCCTGGACGGTGAGGAGAATGAGCAGTTCTTC

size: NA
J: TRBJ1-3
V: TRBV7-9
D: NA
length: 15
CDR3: CASSLIQISGNTIYF
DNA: TGTGCCAGCAGCTTAATCCAGATCTCTGGAAACACCATATATTTT

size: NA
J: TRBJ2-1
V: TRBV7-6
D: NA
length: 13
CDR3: CASSLGQYNEQFF
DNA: TGTGCCAGCAGCTTAGGACAGTACAATGAGCAGTTCTTC

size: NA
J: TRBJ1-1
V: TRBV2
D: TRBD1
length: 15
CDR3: CASSDSGTVNTEAFF
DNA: TGTGCCAGCAGCGATTCCGGGACAGTGAACACTGAAGCTTTCTTT

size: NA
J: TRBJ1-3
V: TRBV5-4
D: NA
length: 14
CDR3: CASSWENGGNTIYF
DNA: TGTGCCAGCAGCTGGGAGAACGGTGGAAACACCATATATTTT